Presented here are 17 T cell receptor beta chains from one specimen sequenced in a study of blood T cell repertoires in COVID-19. The assay was immunoSEQ multiplex PCR, and TCRdb's table has in-frame clones only and misses some. Of 90,000 or so clones in the sample, 80% to 90% were seen once. Source material: peripheral blood. Receptors were obtained from a man aged 80 or over with acute or convalescent COVID-19.

This clone was detected only once. The chain combines TRBV19 with TRBJ2-1; perhaps TRBD2 as D (6 bases). The ends were cut back, 0 bases at V and 6 bases at J, with 15 bases in the middle. CDR3 length equals 16 residues. Looked up from germline, CDR1 is LNHDA and CDR2 is SQIVND (reference sequence). The CDR3 DNA follows: TGTGCCAGTAGTATAGAACGACTCACCGGGGGCAATGAGCAGTTCTTC. Its translation is CASSIERLTGGNEQFF.

The chain has TRBV10-3 and TRBJ1-3; the match to TRBD1 covers 10 bases. This CDR3 comprises 17 residues. V trimming: 3 bases; J trimming: 3 bases; junction bases outside the gene matches: 8. Germline CDR1 ENHRY, CDR2 SYGVKD. CDR3 loop: CAISDLPDRGYGNTIYF. CDR3 DNA sequence: TGTGCCATCAGTGATCTTCCGGACAGGGGGTATGGAAACACCATATATTTT.

This clone has just a few counts. The chain couples TRBV30 to TRBJ2-2, with 8 bases lining up with TRBD1. V shed 3 bases and J 6 bases; nucleotides not matched to a gene: 3. Germline CDR1 and CDR2: GTSNPN and SVGIG (reference sequence). This CDR3 spans 13 amino acids. DNA for the CDR3: TGTGCCTGGAGAGGACAGGGACCCGGGGAGCTGTTTTTT. It specifies CAWRGQGPGELFF.

The V call is TRBV6-5, the J call TRBJ2-1; D might be TRBD1 (6 bases). The length of the CDR3 is 15 residues. Germline V lookup: CDR1 MNHEY, CDR2 SVGAGI. V lost 6 bases, J lost 3 bases, and 15 bases lay in between. The CDR3 spells CASSPGTPNYNEQFF. CDR3 in DNA: TGTGCCAGCAGCCCCGGGACACCAAACTACAATGAGCAGTTCTTC.

This clone was seen just once. The chain joins TRBV19 to TRBJ1-2, with D perhaps TRBD1 (5 bases). V gave up 7 bases and J gave up 3 bases, with 15 bases separating them. The CDR3 is 14 amino acids. CDR1 is LNHDA and CDR2 is SQIVND in the germline V gene (reference sequence). This CDR3 reads CASIRRGTDYGYTF. The CDR3 DNA reads TGTGCCAGTATAAGGAGGGGAACTGACTATGGCTACACCTTC.

V and J are TRBV29-1 and TRBJ1-5; D is perhaps TRBD1 (6 bases). Trimming left V 6 bases short and J 7 bases short, with 13 bases between. The germline CDR1 and CDR2 sequences are SQVTM and ANQGSEA. This CDR3 comprises 12 residues. This chain's CDR3 is CSVGQSGQPQHF. The DNA of the CDR3 is TGCAGCGTAGGACAGTCGGGGCAGCCCCAGCATTTT.

The chain combines TRBV5-1 with TRBJ1-6, with D tentatively TRBD1 (5 bases). The length of the CDR3 is 16 residues. With 0 bases removed from V and 7 bases from J, the gap between germline ends came to 14 bases. From germline, CDR1 is SGHRS and CDR2 YFSETQ. CDR3 nucleotide sequence: TGCGCCAGCAGCTTGGAGGGAACAGGCTCAAATTCACCCCTCCACTTT. It yields the protein CASSLEGTGSNSPLHF.

The chain links TRBV18 to TRBJ2-7; maybe TRBD1 (6 bases). CDR3 length equals 15 residues. Deletions cut 2 bases from V and 2 bases from J, with 13 bases between. CDR1 KGHSH and CDR2 LQKENI come from the germline V gene. In nucleotides, the CDR3 is TGTGCCAGCTCACCAGAAGGACAGCCGACCTACGAGCAGTACTTC. This translates into CASSPEGQPTYEQYF.

This chain links TRBV5-4 with TRBJ2-7; TRBD1 matches 9 bases. V shed 4 bases, J shed 0 bases, and the junction held 2 bases outside the gene matches. The CDR3 has 14 residues. Germline-derived CDR1 and CDR2 are SGHNT and YYREEE (reference sequence). The CDR3 sequence: CASSRDRVSYEQYF. The CDR3 bases are TGTGCCAGCAGCCGGGACAGGGTCTCCTACGAGCAGTACTTC.

This rearrangement joins TRBV12-5 to TRBJ2-1; D unclear. The CDR3 contains 14 residues. Trimming cost V 7 bases and J 4 bases, with 14 bases left between them. CDR1 LGHNT and CDR2 FRNRAP come from the germline V gene. CDR3 in amino acids: CASVGQARYNEQFF. Written as DNA, the CDR3 is TGTGCTAGTGTTGGTCAGGCAAGGTACAATGAGCAGTTCTTC.

The V call is TRBV7-2, the J call TRBJ2-7; no definite D call. Per the germline V gene, CDR1 is SGHTA and CDR2 is FQGNSA. The CDR3 has 13 residues. The germline V and J ends were trimmed by 2 bases and 5 bases, with 10 bases remaining between them. In DNA, the CDR3 is TGTGCCAGCAGCTTAACCGGCAGCGACGAGCAGTACTTC. The encoded protein is CASSLTGSDEQYF. The full variable domain, its missing parts supplied by reference TRBV7-2 and TRBJ2-7, is GAGVSQSPSNKVTEKGKDVELRCDPISGHTALYWYRQSLGQGLEFLIYFQGNSAPDKSGLPSDRFSAERTGGSVSTLTIQRTQQEDSAVYLCASSLTGSDEQYFGPGTRLTVT.

The CDR3 DNA sequence: TGTGCCAGCAGCTCGGGGACCAGGGGGCTCGGGGAGCTGTTTTTT. Amino acids: CASSSGTRGLGELFF. The rearrangement joins TRBV7-3 to TRBJ2-2; the match to TRBD1 covers 8 bases. The CDR3 is 15 amino acids. Trimming cost V 4 bases and J 7 bases; bases outside gene matches: 8. Germline CDR1 SGHTA, CDR2 FQGTGA.

This rearrangement joins TRBV6-5 to TRBJ1-5, with a weak D call TRBD1 (6 bases). V was cut by 2 bases and J by 1 base, with 9 bases left in between. The germline V gene encodes CDR1 MNHEY and CDR2 SVGAGI. CDR3 size: 15 residues. CDR3 coding DNA: TGTGCCAGCAGTTACGACAGGCGAAGCAATCAGCCCCAGCATTTT. Translating gives CASSYDRRSNQPQHF.

The rearrangement uses TRBV5-1 and TRBJ1-4; 10 bases agree with TRBD1. V trimming: 1 base; J trimming: 6 bases; junction bases outside the gene matches: 3. Germline V gene sequence: CDR1 SGHRS, CDR2 YFSETQ. CDR3 length equals 15 residues. In nucleotides, the CDR3 is TGCGCCAGCAGCTTGCGGGGGACAGGGGATGAAAAACTGTTTTTT. This encodes CASSLRGTGDEKLFF.

The chain employs TRBV7-2 and TRBJ1-3; 7 bases map to TRBD1. The CDR3 runs to 15 residues. The V gene's germline CDR1 is SGHTA and CDR2 FQGNSA. V shed 3 bases and J 6 bases; nucleotides not matched to a gene: 8. CDR3 in amino acids: CASSFGQAVANTIYF. CDR3 nucleotide sequence: TGTGCCAGCAGCTTCGGACAGGCGGTTGCAAACACCATATATTTT.

The chain carries TRBV5-6 and TRBJ2-3; 9 bases line up with TRBD2. This CDR3 contains 17 residues. Trimming removed 3 bases from V and 10 bases from J; junction bases left unmatched: 18. The germline gives CDR1 SGHDT, CDR2 YYEEEE. Here the CDR3 reads CASSSGLAGAGFLAQYF. CDR3 nucleotide sequence: TGTGCCAGCAGCTCGGGACTAGCAGGGGCCGGGTTTCTTGCGCAGTATTTT.

This rearrangement joins TRBV10-1 to TRBJ1-2; D gene uncertain. Trimming took off 0 bases at V and 5 bases at J, with 16 bases between the two ends. The CDR3 is made up of 16 amino acids. Germline CDR1 reads WNHNN; CDR2 reads SYGVQD (reference sequence). This chain's CDR3 is CASSESSSSGLYGYTF. CDR3 nucleotides: TGCGCCAGCAGTGAGTCGAGCTCGAGCGGATTATATGGCTACACCTTC.